The present entry profiles one T cell receptor beta chain with its context. The sample is drawn from a study of blood T cell repertoires in COVID-19. The CDR3 is 15 residues long. Per the germline V gene, CDR1 is KGHSH and CDR2 is LQKENI. The trim removed 3 bases at V and 4 bases at J, leaving 6 bases unmatched. Using immunoSEQ multiplex PCR, the repertoire was profiled, and TCRdb retains in-frame clones only, with some absent. Of over 250,000 clones listed, over 85% were seen once; the top ten hold 1.9%. This TCR was recovered from a woman between 55 and 75 years old who had recovered from COVID-19. The chain carries TRBV18 and TRBJ1-2; 9 nucleotides match TRBD1. Sequenced sample: PBMCs or T cells enriched from blood (not recorded which). CDR3 sequence reads: CASSPETGGGYGYTF. The CDR3 bases are TGTGCCAGCTCACCCGAGACAGGGGGAGGCTATGGCTACACCTTC.